This T cell receptor (beta chain) was sequenced in a study of cytomegalovirus exposure and HLA in healthy donors. Study-level findings and limits: In a later analysis, HLA-C alleles had the fewest associated TCRs, DRB1 alleles the most. Researchers reported in a later analysis that a missense DCLRE1C variant was tied to TCR beta V- and J-gene trimming.

Primers included in the PCR were 60 Vbeta and 13 Jbeta primers. Only in-frame clones appear in the TCRdb table, and some are missing; sequencing was by immunoSEQ multiplex PCR. The data contain 95,000 to 110,000 clones, over 75% of them seen just once; the ten biggest clones take up approximately 5.3%. Trimming took off 1 base at V and 1 base at J, with 5 bases between the two ends. CDR1 and CDR2 from the germline V gene are SGHRS and YFSETQ. The CDR3 is made up of 13 amino acids. Concerning this clone: Antigen specificity is unknown. The same CDR3 arises from other DNA sequences in this sample as well.

Sequences were obtained from PBMCs. The receptor was isolated from a woman aged 18-35 years in good health and CMV-seropositive. This chain links TRBV5-1 with TRBJ1-1; no clear D. The CDR3 DNA sequence: TGCGCCAGCAGCTTGCTCGGGAACACTGAAGCTTTCTTT. Amino acid sequence: CASSLLGNTEAFF.